This TCR beta chain comes out of a study of blood T cell repertoires in COVID-19. Background on the study: Sites in the United States, Italy and Spain provided acute and convalescent COVID-19 samples. PBMCs, B-cell-depleted T cells, or T cells provided the cDNA or gDNA that made up the material.

Original handling: Nucleated cell number was recorded as an estimate derived from reference gene primer amplification. Method: immunoSEQ multiplex PCR; TCRdb's copy keeps in-frame clones and lacks some. From that table come the V and J calls and clone size; the DNA was used to work out D and trimming. This table has more than 100,000 clones, about 80% appearing once. Germline assignment: CDR1 SGHRS and CDR2 YFSETQ. V was pared by 4 bases and J by 3 bases, with 16 bases between. CDR3 length: 15 amino acids. Sequenced input: peripheral blood. The source of this sequence is a woman aged 80 or over with acute or convalescent COVID-19. The gene calls are TRBV5-1 and TRBJ1-1; weak D call: TRBD1 (5 bases). The CDR3 coding sequence is TGCGCCAGCAGCCCTTCCCTAGCGGGGGACACTGAAGCTTTCTTT. Translated: CASSPSLAGDTEAFF.